The 22 T cell receptor beta chains in this list originate from one sample, sequenced in a study of blood T cell repertoires in COVID-19. The protocol was immunoSEQ multiplex PCR, while the TCRdb copy is restricted to in-frame clones and leaves out a portion. Among some 180,000 clones, roughly 82% were seen once, and the ten largest hold approximately 8.1%. The source material was peripheral blood. Source of these receptors: an older woman with COVID-19, enrolled during active disease.

This clone was found once. V gene TRBV19 combines with J gene TRBJ1-1, with D possibly TRBD1 on 5 matching bases. CDR1 is LNHDA and CDR2 is SQIVND in the germline V gene (reference sequence). The CDR3 spans 13 residues. Trimming left V 6 bases short and J 3 bases short, with 11 bases between. In DNA form, the CDR3 reads TGTGCCAGTAGAGGCGCGGGGGACACTGAAGCTTTCTTT. Protein product: CASRGAGDTEAFF.

V usage is TRBV19 and J usage is TRBJ1-5, with 8 bases matching TRBD1. CDR3 length: 18 amino acids. CDR1 LNHDA and CDR2 SQIVND come from the germline V gene (reference sequence). The junction had 12 bases not matched to a gene; V was cut back by 3 bases and J by 2 bases. The CDR3 sequence: CASSIGGGRGLGNQPQHF. The CDR3 DNA reads as TGTGCCAGTAGTATTGGGGGCGGCAGGGGGCTCGGCAATCAGCCCCAGCATTTT. Supplemented by reference TRBV19 and TRBJ1-5, the full variable domain reads DGGITQSPKYLFRKEGQNVTLSCEQNLNHDAMYWYRQDPGQGLRLIYYSQIVNDFQKGDIAEGYSVSREKKESFPLTVTSAQKNPTAFYLCASSIGGGRGLGNQPQHFGDGTRLSIL.

The rearrangement links TRBV4-2 to TRBJ2-7, with TRBD2 matching 11 bases. The CDR3 spans 17 residues. Per the germline V gene, CDR1 is LGHNA and CDR2 is YNFKEQ. J gave up 0 bases and V 0 bases, and 4 bases lay outside the gene matches. CDR3 nucleotide sequence: TGTGCCAGCAGCCAAGATCTTAGCGGGAGGGGCTCCTACGAGCAGTACTTC. Amino acid sequence: CASSQDLSGRGSYEQYF.

V usage is TRBV7-9 and J usage is TRBJ1-5; D remains unclear. The V end was cut by 4 bases, the J end by 7 bases, with 11 bases between. The CDR3 consists of 13 residues. CDR1 and CDR2 from the germline V gene are SEHNR and FQNEAQ (reference sequence). In nucleotides, the CDR3 is TGTGCCAGCAGCTCTGGTATGGGCCAGCCCCAGCATTTT. It encodes CASSSGMGQPQHF.

Here the CDR3 reads CATSDPSLAGETQYF. The CDR3 DNA is TGTGCCACCAGTGATCCCTCTCTAGCGGGAGAGACCCAGTACTTC. The chain links TRBV24-1 to TRBJ2-5, with TRBD2 identical over 8 bases. Germline CDR1 and CDR2: KGHDR and SFDVKD. V shed 3 bases and J 4 bases; nucleotides not matched to a gene: 6. CDR3 length: 15 residues.

The V and J genes are TRBV27 and TRBJ2-2; the D gene is possibly TRBD2 (5 bases). The V end lost 2 bases, the J end lost 2 bases, and 12 bases lay between the germline ends. Germline V gives CDR1 MNHEY, CDR2 SMNVEV (reference sequence). This CDR3 comprises 16 residues. CDR3 nucleotides: TGTGCCAGCAGTTTAACGCTGACTATTAACACCGGGGAGCTGTTTTTT. This sequence encodes CASSLTLTINTGELFF.

The rearrangement uses TRBV30 and TRBJ1-4; D perhaps matches TRBD1 (5 bases). The V end was cut by 8 bases, the J end by 9 bases, with 19 bases between. From germline, CDR1 is GTSNPN and CDR2 SVGIG (reference sequence). CDR3 size: 13 residues. CDR3 sequence reads: CAGTGTQGQKLFF. The CDR3 DNA sequence: TGTGCCGGAACCGGGACTCAAGGGCAAAAACTGTTTTTT.

V and J are TRBV2 and TRBJ1-3; D gene ambiguous. This CDR3 is 14 amino acids long. CDR1 is SNHLY and CDR2 is FYNNEI in the germline V gene. V was clipped by 7 bases and J by 1 base, with 11 bases between them. The CDR3 nucleotides are TGTGCCAGCACCAGAACCTTTTCTGGAAACACCATATATTTT. It encodes CASTRTFSGNTIYF. The whole variable domain, filled in from reference TRBV2 and TRBJ1-3, reads EPEVTQTPSHQVTQMGQEVILRCVPISNHLYFYWYRQILGQKVEFLVSFYNNEISEKSEIFDDQFSVERPDGSNFTLKIRSTKLEDSAMYFCASTRTFSGNTIYFGEGSWLTVV.

This chain connects TRBV7-2 to TRBJ2-2; D gene uncertain. V was clipped by 3 bases and J by 7 bases, with 12 bases between them. This CDR3 has 14 residues. Germline V gives CDR1 SGHTA, CDR2 FQGNSA. The CDR3 loop is CASSLLVGLGELFF. CDR3 in DNA: TGTGCCAGCAGCTTGTTGGTTGGGCTCGGGGAGCTGTTTTTT.

The chain joins TRBV25-1 to TRBJ1-1; D is perhaps TRBD1 (6 bases). Germline values: CDR1 MGHDK, CDR2 SYGVNS. Trimming took 1 base from V and 5 from J, leaving 17 bases between them. The CDR3 has 16 amino acids. The CDR3 nucleotides read TGTGCCAGCAGTGAATTAAACAGGGATGGCTTGACTGAAGCTTTCTTT. Its translation: CASSELNRDGLTEAFF. The whole variable domain, filled in from reference TRBV25-1 and TRBJ1-1, reads EADIYQTPRYLVIGTGKKITLECSQTMGHDKMYWYQQDPGMELHLIHYSYGVNSTEKGDLSSESTVSRIRTEHFPLTLESARPSHTSQYLCASSELNRDGLTEAFFGQGTRLTVV.

This clone was seen only once. The chain uses TRBV5-1 and TRBJ2-1, with D possibly TRBD1 on 6 matching bases. Germline V gene data show CDR1 as SGHRS and CDR2 as YFSETQ. CDR3 length: 17 residues. V was cut by 0 bases and J by 2 bases, with 15 bases left in between. The CDR3 region has the DNA TGCGCCAGCAGCTTGGCGGACAGATTAAAGGCCTACAATGAGCAGTTCTTC. As protein: CASSLADRLKAYNEQFF. Drawing the rest from reference TRBV5-1 and TRBJ2-1, the complete variable domain is KAGVTQTPRYLIKTRGQQVTLSCSPISGHRSVSWYQQTPGQGLQFLFEYFSETQRNKGNFPGRFSGRQFSNSRSEMNVSTLELGDSALYLCASSLADRLKAYNEQFFGPGTRLTVL.

J is TRBJ2-7 and V is TRBV6-5; 8 nucleotides align to TRBD2. CDR1 and CDR2 from the germline V gene are MNHEY and SVGAGI. This CDR3 has 12 residues. Losses at the gene ends were 11 bases for V and 2 bases for J; bases not matched to a gene: 5. CDR3 nucleotides: TGTGCCGGTAGCGGGACTACCTACGAGCAGTACTTC. It encodes CAGSGTTYEQYF.

CDR3 DNA: TGTGCCAGCAGCACGGACAGGGGGGGCGGCAATGAGCAGTTCTTC. Amino acid sequence: CASSTDRGGGNEQFF. The genes are TRBV5-8 and TRBJ2-1; 10 positions agree with TRBD1. The germline gives CDR1 SGHTS, CDR2 YDEGEE. The V gene end was trimmed by 4 bases and the J gene end by 6 bases; junction bases not matched to a gene: 7. The CDR3 spans 15 residues.

The chain uses TRBV27 and TRBJ1-2; D is possibly TRBD1 (5 bases). The CDR3 consists of 16 residues. Per germline, CDR1 MNHEY and CDR2 SMNVEV (reference sequence). The V end was cut by 0 bases, the J end by 5 bases, with 16 bases between. The CDR3 protein is CASSLSGVQASYGYTF. CDR3 coding DNA: TGTGCCAGCAGTTTATCTGGGGTACAGGCTAGTTATGGCTACACCTTC.

V usage is TRBV6-4 and J usage is TRBJ2-1, with 12 bases aligning to TRBD2. Germline-derived CDR1 and CDR2 are MRHNA and SNTAGT. The V and J ends lost 2 bases and 0 bases, in that order; junction bases with no gene match: 14. The CDR3 totals 21 residues. CDR3 in amino acids: CASSDLVRLAGAPLSYNEQFF. DNA of the CDR3: TGTGCCAGCAGTGACCTAGTTAGACTAGCGGGAGCGCCTCTCTCCTACAATGAGCAGTTCTTC.

The chain recombines TRBV10-3 with TRBJ2-3; the D is unclear. The CDR3 is made up of 14 amino acids. The V end was cut by 8 bases, the J end by 0 bases, with 12 bases between. CDR1 and CDR2 from the germline V gene are ENHRY and SYGVKD. CDR3 DNA: TGTGCCATCCTTACAGACCCTAGCACAGATACGCAGTATTTT. It codes for CAILTDPSTDTQYF.

The rearrangement uses TRBV4-2 and TRBJ2-1, with TRBD2 matching over 9 bases. V trimming: 0 bases; J trimming: 5 bases; junction bases outside the gene matches: 8. Germline V gives CDR1 LGHNA, CDR2 YNFKEQ. The CDR3 sequence is 17 residues long. The CDR3 sequence is CASSQDIRPSGDNEQFF. The CDR3 nucleotides are TGTGCCAGCAGCCAAGATATCAGGCCTAGCGGGGACAATGAGCAGTTCTTC.

V and J are TRBV28 and TRBJ2-2, with D hard to call. The CDR3 contains 13 residues. CDR1 is MDHEN, CDR2 SYDVKM, per germline. Trimming took off 5 bases at V and 5 bases at J, with 9 bases between the two ends. DNA of the CDR3: TGTGCCAGCAGTCCCCCGTCTACCGGGGAGCTGTTTTTT. Its protein is CASSPPSTGELFF. The whole variable domain, remainder taken from reference TRBV28 and TRBJ2-2, is DVKVTQSSRYLVKRTGEKVFLECVQDMDHENMFWYRQDPGLGLRLIYFSYDVKMKEKGDIPEGYSVSREKKERFSLILESASTNQTSMYLCASSPPSTGELFFGEGSRLTVL.

This chain connects TRBV2 to TRBJ1-2; 7 bases line up with TRBD1. CDR3 length: 14 amino acids. CDR1 is SNHLY, CDR2 FYNNEI, per germline. The V gene end was trimmed by 6 bases and the J gene end by 3 bases; junction bases not matched to a gene: 7. In DNA, the CDR3 is TGTGCCAGCAGCCCCACAGGGGAGGACTATGGCTACACCTTC. Amino acid sequence: CASSPTGEDYGYTF.

The chain recombines TRBV24-1 with TRBJ2-1; D remains ambiguous. Trimming took 4 bases from V and 12 from J, leaving 12 bases between them. The CDR3 is made up of 12 amino acids. The V gene's germline CDR1 is KGHDR and CDR2 SFDVKD. The CDR3 DNA follows: TGTGCCACCAGTGACTTAGAAACGGGGCAGTTCTTC. It encodes CATSDLETGQFF.

The chain employs TRBV3-1 (or the pseudogene TRBV3-2) and TRBJ2-1; 7 bases map to TRBD1. Unmatched junction bases numbered 5, after V lost 1 base and J lost 8 bases. The CDR3 consists of 14 residues. The germline gives CDR1 LGHDT, CDR2 YNNKEL (reference sequence). DNA for the CDR3: TGTGCCAGCAGCCAAGGACAGGGCTGGGATGAGCAGTTCTTC. Protein product: CASSQGQGWDEQFF.

This chain connects TRBV27 to TRBJ2-7; D is ambiguous. The V and J ends lost 5 bases and 2 bases respectively, with 16 bases between them. This CDR3 is built from 15 residues. The germline V gene encodes CDR1 MNHEY and CDR2 SMNVEV (reference sequence). The CDR3: CASSPMEFLTYEQYF. The CDR3 nucleotides are TGTGCCAGCAGTCCCATGGAGTTCCTTACCTACGAGCAGTACTTC.